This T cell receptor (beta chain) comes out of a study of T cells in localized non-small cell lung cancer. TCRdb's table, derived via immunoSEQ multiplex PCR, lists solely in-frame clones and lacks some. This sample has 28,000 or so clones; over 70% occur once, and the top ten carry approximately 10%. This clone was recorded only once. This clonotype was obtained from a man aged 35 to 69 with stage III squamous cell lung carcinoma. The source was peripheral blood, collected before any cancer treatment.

CDR3 bases: TGCGCCAGCTCTCTCAGCCGCGCGGATGAAAAACTGTTTTTT. Translated: CASSLSRADEKLFF. This sequence joins TRBV4-1 and TRBJ1-4, with D unresolved. The CDR3 runs 14 residues. Germline values: CDR1 MGHRA, CDR2 YSYEKL. Trimming removed 8 bases at V and 6 bases at J, with 16 bases between.